This T cell receptor beta chain was documented in a study of breast tumors, draining lymph nodes, adjacent tissues. Study-wide results and limits: Most tumor T cells seemingly derive from lymph node, then expand in tumor. Luminal-like breast cancer showed significantly greater tumor-nontumor repertoire similarity than basal-like breast cancer did.

To note about this clonotype: Its target is unknown.

TCRdb independently ran MiXCR on the multiplex PCR reads; one entry per CDR3 protein. The data hold tens of thousands of distinct CDR3 sequences, with roughly 55% observed a single time. The material sequenced was breast tumor tissue. This clonotype was obtained from a female donor with breast cancer. Some clones in this sample may be carry-over from other donors' samples.

As DNA, the CDR3 is TGTGCCAGCGGCACATCCCAGGGCCCAGAGACCCAGTACTTC. This sequence encodes CASGTSQGPETQYF. V usage is TRBV7-2 and J usage is TRBJ2-5, with a tentative D call TRBD1 (5 bases). Germline-derived CDR1 and CDR2 are SGHTA and FQGNSA. The V and J ends lost 8 bases and 4 bases respectively, with 17 bases between them. This CDR3 spans 14 amino acids.